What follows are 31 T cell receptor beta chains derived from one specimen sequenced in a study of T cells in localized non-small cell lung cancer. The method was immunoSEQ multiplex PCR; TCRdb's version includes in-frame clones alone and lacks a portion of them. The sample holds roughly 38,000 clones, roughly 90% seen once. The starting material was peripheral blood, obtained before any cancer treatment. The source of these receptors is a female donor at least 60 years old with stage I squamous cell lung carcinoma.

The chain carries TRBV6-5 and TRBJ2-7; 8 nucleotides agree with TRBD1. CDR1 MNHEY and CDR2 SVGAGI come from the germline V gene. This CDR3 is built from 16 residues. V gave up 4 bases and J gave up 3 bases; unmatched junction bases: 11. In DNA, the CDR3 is TGTGCCAGCAGTTCCGACGGGACAGGACCCCTCTACGAGCAGTACTTC. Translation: CASSSDGTGPLYEQYF.

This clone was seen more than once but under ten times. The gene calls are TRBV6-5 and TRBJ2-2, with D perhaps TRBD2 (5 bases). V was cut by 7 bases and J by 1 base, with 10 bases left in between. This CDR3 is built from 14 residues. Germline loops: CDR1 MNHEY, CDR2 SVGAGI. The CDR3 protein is CASKKRRNTGELFF. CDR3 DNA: TGTGCCAGCAAGAAGCGGAGGAACACCGGGGAGCTGTTTTTT.

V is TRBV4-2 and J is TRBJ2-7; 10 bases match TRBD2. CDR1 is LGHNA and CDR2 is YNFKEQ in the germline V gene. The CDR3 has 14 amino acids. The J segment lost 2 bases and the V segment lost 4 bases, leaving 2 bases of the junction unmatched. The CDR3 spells CASSRGLATYEQYF. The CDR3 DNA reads TGTGCCAGCAGCCGGGGACTAGCGACCTACGAGCAGTACTTC.

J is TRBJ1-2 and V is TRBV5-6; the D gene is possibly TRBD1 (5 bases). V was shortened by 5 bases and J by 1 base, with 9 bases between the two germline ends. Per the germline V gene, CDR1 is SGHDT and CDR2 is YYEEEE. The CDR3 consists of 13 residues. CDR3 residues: CASRRRGNYGYTF. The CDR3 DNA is TGTGCCAGCAGACGGAGGGGTAACTATGGCTACACCTTC.

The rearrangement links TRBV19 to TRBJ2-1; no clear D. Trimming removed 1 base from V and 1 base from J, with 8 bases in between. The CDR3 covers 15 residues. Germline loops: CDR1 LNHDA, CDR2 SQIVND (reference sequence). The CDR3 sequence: CASSIVSVSYNEQFF. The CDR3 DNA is TGTGCCAGTAGTATAGTGAGCGTTTCCTACAATGAGCAGTTCTTC.

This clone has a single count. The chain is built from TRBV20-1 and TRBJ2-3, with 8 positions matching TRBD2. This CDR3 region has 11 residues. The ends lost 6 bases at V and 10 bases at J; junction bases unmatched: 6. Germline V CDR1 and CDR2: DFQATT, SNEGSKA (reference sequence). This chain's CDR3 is CSADSGGAQYF. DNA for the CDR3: TGCAGTGCCGACTCCGGGGGGGCGCAGTATTTT.

The CDR3 loop reads CASSAEAMGSTNTGELFF. The CDR3 DNA is TGTGCCAGCAGCGCAGAAGCGATGGGTAGCACGAACACCGGGGAGCTGTTTTTT. The chain employs TRBV9 and TRBJ2-2; no firm D call. The germline V gene encodes CDR1 SGDLS and CDR2 YYNGEE. CDR3 length: 18 residues. The V gene lost 3 bases and the J gene lost 0 bases, with 18 bases spanning the gap. Using reference TRBV9 and TRBJ2-2 for the parts outside the CDR3, the full variable domain is DSGVTQTPKHLITATGQRVTLRCSPRSGDLSVYWYQQSLDQGLQFLIQYYNGEERAKGNILERFSAQQFPDLHSELNLSSLELGDSALYFCASSAEAMGSTNTGELFFGEGSRLTVL.

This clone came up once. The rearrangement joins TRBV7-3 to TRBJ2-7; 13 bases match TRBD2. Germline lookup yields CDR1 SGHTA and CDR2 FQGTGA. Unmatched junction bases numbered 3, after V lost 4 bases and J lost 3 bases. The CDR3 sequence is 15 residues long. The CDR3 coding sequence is TGTGCCAGCAGCTGGACTAGCGGGAGTTACTACGAGCAGTACTTC. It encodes CASSWTSGSYYEQYF.

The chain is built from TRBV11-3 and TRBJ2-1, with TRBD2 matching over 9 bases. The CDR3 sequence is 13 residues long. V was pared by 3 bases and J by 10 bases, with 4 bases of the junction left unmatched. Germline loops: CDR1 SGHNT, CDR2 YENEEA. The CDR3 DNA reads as TGTGCCAGCAGCTTGGGTAGCGGGAGAGAGCAGTTCTTC. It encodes CASSLGSGREQFF.

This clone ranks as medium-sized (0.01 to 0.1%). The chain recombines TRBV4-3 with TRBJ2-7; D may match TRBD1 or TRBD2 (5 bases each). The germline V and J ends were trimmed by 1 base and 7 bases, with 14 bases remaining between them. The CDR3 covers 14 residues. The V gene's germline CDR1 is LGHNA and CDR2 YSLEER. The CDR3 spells CASSQAGGSSEQYF. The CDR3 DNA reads TGCGCCAGCAGCCAAGCTGGGGGTTCGAGTGAGCAGTACTTC.

The CDR3 sequence is CASSAGTFSEGLGGYTF. CDR3 DNA: TGCGCCAGCAGCGCGGGCACCTTTTCCGAGGGCCTCGGAGGCTACACCTTC. This chain joins TRBV5-1 and TRBJ1-2; no clear D gene. This CDR3 comprises 17 residues. Germline V lookup: CDR1 SGHRS, CDR2 YFSETQ. The V end was cut by 4 bases, the J end by 8 bases, with 27 bases between. Filled out from reference TRBV5-1 and TRBJ1-2, the complete variable domain reads KAGVTQTPRYLIKTRGQQVTLSCSPISGHRSVSWYQQTPGQGLQFLFEYFSETQRNKGNFPGRFSGRQFSNSRSEMNVSTLELGDSALYLCASSAGTFSEGLGGYTFGSGTRLTVV.

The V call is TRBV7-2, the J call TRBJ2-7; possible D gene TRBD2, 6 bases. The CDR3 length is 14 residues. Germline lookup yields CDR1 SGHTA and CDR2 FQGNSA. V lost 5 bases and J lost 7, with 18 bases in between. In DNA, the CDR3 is TGTGCCAGCAGCGAACGTGCGGGGCCGGCGGAGCAGTACTTC. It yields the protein CASSERAGPAEQYF.

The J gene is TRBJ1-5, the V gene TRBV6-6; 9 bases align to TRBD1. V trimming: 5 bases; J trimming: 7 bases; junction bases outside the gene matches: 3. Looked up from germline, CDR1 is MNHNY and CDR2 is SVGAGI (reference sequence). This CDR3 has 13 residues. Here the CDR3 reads CASSGQGTQPQHF. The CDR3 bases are TGTGCCAGCAGTGGACAGGGGACGCAGCCCCAGCATTTT.

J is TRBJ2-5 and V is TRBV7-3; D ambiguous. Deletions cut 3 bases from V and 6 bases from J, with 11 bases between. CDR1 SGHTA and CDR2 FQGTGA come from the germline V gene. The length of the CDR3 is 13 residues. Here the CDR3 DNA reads TGTGCCAGCAGCTTCGTAGGGTTGAAGACCCAGTACTTC. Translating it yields CASSFVGLKTQYF. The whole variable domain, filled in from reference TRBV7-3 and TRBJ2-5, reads GAGVSQTPSNKVTEKGKYVELRCDPISGHTALYWYRQSLGQGPEFLIYFQGTGAADDSGLPNDRFFAVRPEGSVSTLKIQRTERGDSAVYLCASSFVGLKTQYFGPGTRLLVL.

DNA for the CDR3: TGTGCCAGCAGCCCAACGACTAGGCACAATGAGCAGTTCTTC. It specifies CASSPTTRHNEQFF. The V gene is TRBV9, the J gene TRBJ2-1, with TRBD2 as a possible D gene (6 bases). Trimming stripped 4 bases from V and 5 bases from J, with 13 bases between. The CDR3 length is 14 residues. The germline gives CDR1 SGDLS, CDR2 YYNGEE.

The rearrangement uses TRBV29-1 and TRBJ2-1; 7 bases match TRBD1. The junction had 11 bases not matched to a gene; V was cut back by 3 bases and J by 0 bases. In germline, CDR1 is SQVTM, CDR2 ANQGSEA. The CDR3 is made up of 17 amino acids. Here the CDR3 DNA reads TGCAGCGTTGATCCTAATCCGGGACAGAGCTCCTACAATGAGCAGTTCTTC. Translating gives CSVDPNPGQSSYNEQFF.

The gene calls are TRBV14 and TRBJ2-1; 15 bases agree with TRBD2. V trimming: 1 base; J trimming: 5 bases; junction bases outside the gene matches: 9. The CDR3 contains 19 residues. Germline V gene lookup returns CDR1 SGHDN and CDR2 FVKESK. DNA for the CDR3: TGTGCCAGCAGCCAAGGGCTCGGACTAGCGGGAGGGCGGAACAATGAGCAGTTCTTC. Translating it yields CASSQGLGLAGGRNNEQFF.

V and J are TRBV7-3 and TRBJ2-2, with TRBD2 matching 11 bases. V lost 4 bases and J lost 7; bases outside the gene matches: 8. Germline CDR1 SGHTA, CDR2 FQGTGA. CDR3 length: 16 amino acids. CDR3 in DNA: TGTGCCAGCAGCTCTGAACTAGCGGGGGCAGGCGGGGAGCTGTTTTTT. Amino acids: CASSSELAGAGGELFF.

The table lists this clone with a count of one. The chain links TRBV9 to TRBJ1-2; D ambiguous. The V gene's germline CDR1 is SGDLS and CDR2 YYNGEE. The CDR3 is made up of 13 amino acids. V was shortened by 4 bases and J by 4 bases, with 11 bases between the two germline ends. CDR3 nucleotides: TGTGCCAGCAGCCCAACGGAGGGCTATGGCTACACCTTC. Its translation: CASSPTEGYGYTF.

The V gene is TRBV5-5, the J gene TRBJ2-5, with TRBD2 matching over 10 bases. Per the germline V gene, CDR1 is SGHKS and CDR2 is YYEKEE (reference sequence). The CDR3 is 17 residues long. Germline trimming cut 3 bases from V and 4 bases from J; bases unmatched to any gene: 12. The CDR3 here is CASSSLGLAGAGETQYF. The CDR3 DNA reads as TGTGCCAGCAGCTCCTTAGGGCTAGCGGGAGCGGGAGAGACCCAGTACTTC.

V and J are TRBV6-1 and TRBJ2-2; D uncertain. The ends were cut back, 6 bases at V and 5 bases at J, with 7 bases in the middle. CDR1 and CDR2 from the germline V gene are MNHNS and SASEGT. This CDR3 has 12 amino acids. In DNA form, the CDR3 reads TGTGCCAGCAGCCTGGAGACCGGGGAGCTGTTTTTT. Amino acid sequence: CASSLETGELFF.

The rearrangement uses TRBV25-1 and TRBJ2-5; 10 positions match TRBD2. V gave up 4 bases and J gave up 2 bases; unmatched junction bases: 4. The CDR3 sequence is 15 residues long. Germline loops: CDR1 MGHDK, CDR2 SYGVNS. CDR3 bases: TGTGCCAGCAGTGCAGGGACTAGCGTACAAGAGACCCAGTACTTC. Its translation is CASSAGTSVQETQYF.

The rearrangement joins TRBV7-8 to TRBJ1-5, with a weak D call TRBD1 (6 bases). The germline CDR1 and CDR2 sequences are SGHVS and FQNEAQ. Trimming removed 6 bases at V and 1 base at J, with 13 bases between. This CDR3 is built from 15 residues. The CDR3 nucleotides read TGTGCCAGCAGACCTAGACAGGCCAGCAATCAGCCCCAGCATTTT. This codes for CASRPRQASNQPQHF.

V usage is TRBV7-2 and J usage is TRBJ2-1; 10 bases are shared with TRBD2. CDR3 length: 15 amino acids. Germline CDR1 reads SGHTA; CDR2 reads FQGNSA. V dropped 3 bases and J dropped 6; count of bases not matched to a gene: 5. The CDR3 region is CASSFRAGGSNEQFF. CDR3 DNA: TGTGCCAGCAGCTTCCGAGCGGGAGGGTCCAATGAGCAGTTCTTC.

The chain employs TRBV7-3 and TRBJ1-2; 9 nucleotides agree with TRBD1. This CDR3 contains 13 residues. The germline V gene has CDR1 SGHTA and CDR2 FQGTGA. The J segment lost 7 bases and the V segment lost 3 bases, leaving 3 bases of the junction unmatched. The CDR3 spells CASSFRDRAGYTF. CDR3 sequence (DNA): TGTGCCAGCAGCTTCCGGGACAGGGCTGGCTACACCTTC. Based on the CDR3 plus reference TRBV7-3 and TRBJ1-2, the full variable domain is GAGVSQTPSNKVTEKGKYVELRCDPISGHTALYWYRQSLGQGPEFLIYFQGTGAADDSGLPNDRFFAVRPEGSVSTLKIQRTERGDSAVYLCASSFRDRAGYTFGSGTRLTVV.

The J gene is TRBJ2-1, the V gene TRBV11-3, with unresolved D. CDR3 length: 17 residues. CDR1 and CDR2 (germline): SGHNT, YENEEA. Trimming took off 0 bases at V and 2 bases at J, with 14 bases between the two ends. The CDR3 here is CASSLDQLGSTYNEQFF. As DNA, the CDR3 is TGTGCCAGCAGCTTAGACCAATTAGGGTCAACCTACAATGAGCAGTTCTTC.

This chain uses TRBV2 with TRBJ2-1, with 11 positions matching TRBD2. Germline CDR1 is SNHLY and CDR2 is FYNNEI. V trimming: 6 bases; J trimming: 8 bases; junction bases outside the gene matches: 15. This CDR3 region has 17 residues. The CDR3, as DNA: TGTGCCAGCAGGTCCTATAGCGGGAGGGCCGGCGGTTATGAGCAGTTCTTC. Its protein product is CASRSYSGRAGGYEQFF.

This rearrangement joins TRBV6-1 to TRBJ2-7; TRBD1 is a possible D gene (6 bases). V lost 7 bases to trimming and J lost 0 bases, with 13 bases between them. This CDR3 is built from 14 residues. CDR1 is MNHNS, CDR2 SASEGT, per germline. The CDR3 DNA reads TGTGCCAGCACGGCAGGGGCGGCCTCCTACGAGCAGTACTTC. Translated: CASTAGAASYEQYF.

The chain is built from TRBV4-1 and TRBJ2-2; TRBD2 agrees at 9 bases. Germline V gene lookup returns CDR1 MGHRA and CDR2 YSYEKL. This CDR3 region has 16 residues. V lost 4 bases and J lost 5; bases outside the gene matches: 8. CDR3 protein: CASSPVAGVGTGELFF. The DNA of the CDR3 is TGCGCCAGCAGCCCCGTAGCGGGAGTTGGAACCGGGGAGCTGTTTTTT.

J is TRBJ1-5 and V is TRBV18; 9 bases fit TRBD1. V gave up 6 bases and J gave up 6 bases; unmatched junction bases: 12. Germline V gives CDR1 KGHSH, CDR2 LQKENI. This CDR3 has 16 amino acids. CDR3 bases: TGTGCCAGCTCCCAGGGACAGGGATCGATAAGTCAGCCCCAGCATTTT. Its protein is CASSQGQGSISQPQHF.

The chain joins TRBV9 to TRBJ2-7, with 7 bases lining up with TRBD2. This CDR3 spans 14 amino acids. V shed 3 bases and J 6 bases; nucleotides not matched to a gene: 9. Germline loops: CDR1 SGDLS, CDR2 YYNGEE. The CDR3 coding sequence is TGTGCCAGCAGCGAGCTAGCGGAACACTCCGAGCAGTACTTC. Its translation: CASSELAEHSEQYF.